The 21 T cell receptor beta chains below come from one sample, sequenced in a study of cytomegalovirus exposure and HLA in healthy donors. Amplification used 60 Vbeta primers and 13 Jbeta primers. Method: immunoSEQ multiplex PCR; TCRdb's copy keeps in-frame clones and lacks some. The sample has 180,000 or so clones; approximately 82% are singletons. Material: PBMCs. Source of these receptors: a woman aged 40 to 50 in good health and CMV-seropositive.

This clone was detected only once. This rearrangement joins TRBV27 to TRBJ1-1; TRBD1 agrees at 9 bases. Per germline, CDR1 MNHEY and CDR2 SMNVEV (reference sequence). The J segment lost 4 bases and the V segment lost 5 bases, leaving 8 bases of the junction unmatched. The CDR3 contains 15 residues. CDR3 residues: CASSPGTGTVTEAFF. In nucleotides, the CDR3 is TGTGCCAGCAGTCCTGGGACAGGGACTGTCACTGAAGCTTTCTTT.

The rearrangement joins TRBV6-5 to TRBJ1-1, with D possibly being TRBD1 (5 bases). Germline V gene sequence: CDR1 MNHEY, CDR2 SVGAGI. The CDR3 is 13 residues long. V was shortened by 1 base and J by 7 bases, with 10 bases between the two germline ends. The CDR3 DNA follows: TGTGCCAGCAGTTACTTGCAGGGTAATGAAGCTTTCTTT. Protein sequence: CASSYLQGNEAFF.

The DNA for the CDR3 is TGTGCCAGCTCCGACAGTCTATCTGGAAACACCATATATTTT. Translation gives CASSDSLSGNTIYF. The chain links TRBV7-6 to TRBJ1-3, with D possibly being TRBD1 (5 bases). Germline V gene data show CDR1 as SGHVS and CDR2 as FNYEAQ. Trimming stripped 8 bases from V and 1 base from J, with 12 bases between. The CDR3 totals 14 residues. Complete variable domain (other parts from reference TRBV7-6 and TRBJ1-3): GAGVSQSPRYKVTKRGQDVALRCDPISGHVSLYWYRQALGQGPEFLTYFNYEAQQDKSGLPNDRFSAERPEGSISTLTIQRTEQRDSAMYRCASSDSLSGNTIYFGEGSWLTVV.

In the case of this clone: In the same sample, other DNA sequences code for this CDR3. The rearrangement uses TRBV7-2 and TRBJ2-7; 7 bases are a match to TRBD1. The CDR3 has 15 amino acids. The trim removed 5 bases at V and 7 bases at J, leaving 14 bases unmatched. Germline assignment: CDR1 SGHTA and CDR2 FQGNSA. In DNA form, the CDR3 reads TGTGCCAGCAGCCCCATGGGACAGCCCTCCTTGGAGCAGTACTTC. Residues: CASSPMGQPSLEQYF.

The CDR3 sequence is CASSYLGDGTQYF. The CDR3 coding sequence is TGTGCCAGCAGTTACTTGGGCGATGGTACGCAGTATTTT. The chain uses TRBV6-5 and TRBJ2-3; D gene unclear. The V and J ends lost 1 base and 8 bases respectively, with 10 bases between them. The CDR3 totals 13 residues. Germline V CDR1 and CDR2: MNHEY, SVGAGI.

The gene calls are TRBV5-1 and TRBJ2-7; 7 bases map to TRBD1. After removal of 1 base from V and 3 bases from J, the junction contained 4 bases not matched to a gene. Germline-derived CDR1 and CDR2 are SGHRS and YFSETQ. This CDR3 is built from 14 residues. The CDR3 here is CASSLRDSLYEQYF. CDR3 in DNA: TGCGCCAGCAGCTTGCGGGACAGCCTCTACGAGCAGTACTTC.

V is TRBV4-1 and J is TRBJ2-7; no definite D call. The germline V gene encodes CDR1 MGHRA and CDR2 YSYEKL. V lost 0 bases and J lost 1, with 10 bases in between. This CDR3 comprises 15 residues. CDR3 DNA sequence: TGCGCCAGCAGCCAAGATACAAGCGTATCCTACGAGCAGTACTTC. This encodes CASSQDTSVSYEQYF.

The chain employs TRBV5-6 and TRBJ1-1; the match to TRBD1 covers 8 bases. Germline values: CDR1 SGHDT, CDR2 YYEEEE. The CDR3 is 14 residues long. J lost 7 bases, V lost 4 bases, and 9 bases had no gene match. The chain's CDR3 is CASSRIQGVSEAFF. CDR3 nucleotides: TGTGCCAGCAGCCGAATACAGGGGGTGAGTGAAGCTTTCTTT.

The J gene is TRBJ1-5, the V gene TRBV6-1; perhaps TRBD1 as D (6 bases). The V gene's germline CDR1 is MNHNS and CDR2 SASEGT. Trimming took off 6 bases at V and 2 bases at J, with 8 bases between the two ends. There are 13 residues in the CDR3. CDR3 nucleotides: TGTGCCAGCAGGACAGGTGGCAATCAGCCCCAGCATTTT. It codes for CASRTGGNQPQHF.

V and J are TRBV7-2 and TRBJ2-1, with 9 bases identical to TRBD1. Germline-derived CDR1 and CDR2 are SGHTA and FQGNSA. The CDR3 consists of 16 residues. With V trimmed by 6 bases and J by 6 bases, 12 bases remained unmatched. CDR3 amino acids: CASSFQPGQGRNEQFF. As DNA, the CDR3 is TGTGCCAGCAGTTTCCAGCCGGGACAGGGTCGCAATGAGCAGTTCTTC.

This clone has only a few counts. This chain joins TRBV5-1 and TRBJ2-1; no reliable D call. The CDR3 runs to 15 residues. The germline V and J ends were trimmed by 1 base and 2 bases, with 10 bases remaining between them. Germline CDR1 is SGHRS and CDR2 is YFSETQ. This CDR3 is CASSLSRGAYNEQFF. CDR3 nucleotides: TGCGCCAGCAGCTTGTCCCGCGGAGCCTACAATGAGCAGTTCTTC.

The CDR3 region has the DNA TGTGCCATCAGTGGGACAGGGAAGAAAGGTGGCTACACCTTC. Its translation is CAISGTGKKGGYTF. V usage is TRBV10-3 and J usage is TRBJ1-2, with 8 positions matching TRBD1. The CDR3 extends over 14 amino acids. CDR1 and CDR2 from the germline V gene are ENHRY and SYGVKD. J was trimmed by 7 bases and V by 4 bases; bases with no gene match: 8.

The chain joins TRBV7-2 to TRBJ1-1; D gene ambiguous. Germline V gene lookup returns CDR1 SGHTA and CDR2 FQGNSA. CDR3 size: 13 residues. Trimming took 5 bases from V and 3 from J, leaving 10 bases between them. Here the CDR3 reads CASSPFGDTEAFF. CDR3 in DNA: TGTGCCAGCAGCCCCTTCGGGGACACTGAAGCTTTCTTT.

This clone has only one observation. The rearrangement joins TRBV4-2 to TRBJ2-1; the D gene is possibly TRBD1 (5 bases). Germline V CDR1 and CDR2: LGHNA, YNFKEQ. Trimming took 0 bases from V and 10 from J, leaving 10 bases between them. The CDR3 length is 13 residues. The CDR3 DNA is TGTGCCAGCAGCCAAGATCAGGGCAGGGAGCAGTTCTTC. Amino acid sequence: CASSQDQGREQFF.

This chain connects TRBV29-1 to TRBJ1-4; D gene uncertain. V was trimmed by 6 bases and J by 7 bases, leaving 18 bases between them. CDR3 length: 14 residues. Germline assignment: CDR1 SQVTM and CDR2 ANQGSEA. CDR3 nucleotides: TGCAGCGTCGAGGAGGGAATCGGCCGTGAAAAACTGTTTTTT. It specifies CSVEEGIGREKLFF.

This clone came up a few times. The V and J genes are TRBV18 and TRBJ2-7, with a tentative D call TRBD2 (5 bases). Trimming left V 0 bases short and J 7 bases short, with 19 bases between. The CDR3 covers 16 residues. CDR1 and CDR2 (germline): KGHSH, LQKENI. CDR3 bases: TGTGCCAGCTCACCACCAGGTAGCGCCCCGGAAAAGGAGCAGTACTTC. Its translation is CASSPPGSAPEKEQYF.

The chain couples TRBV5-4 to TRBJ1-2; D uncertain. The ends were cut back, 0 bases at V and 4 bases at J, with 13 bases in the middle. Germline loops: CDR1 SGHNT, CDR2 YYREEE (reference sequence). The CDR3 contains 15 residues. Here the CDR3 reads CASSLGGALTYGYTF. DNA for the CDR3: TGTGCCAGCAGCTTGGGAGGAGCTTTAACCTATGGCTACACCTTC.

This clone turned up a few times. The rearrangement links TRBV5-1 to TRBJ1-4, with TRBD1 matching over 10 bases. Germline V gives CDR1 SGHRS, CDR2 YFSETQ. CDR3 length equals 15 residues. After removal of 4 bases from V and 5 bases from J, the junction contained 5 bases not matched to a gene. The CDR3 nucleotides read TGCGCCAGCAGCAGGGACAGGGGAGACAATGAAAAACTGTTTTTT. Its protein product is CASSRDRGDNEKLFF. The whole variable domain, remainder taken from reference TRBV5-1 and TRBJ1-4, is KAGVTQTPRYLIKTRGQQVTLSCSPISGHRSVSWYQQTPGQGLQFLFEYFSETQRNKGNFPGRFSGRQFSNSRSEMNVSTLELGDSALYLCASSRDRGDNEKLFFGSGTQLSVL.

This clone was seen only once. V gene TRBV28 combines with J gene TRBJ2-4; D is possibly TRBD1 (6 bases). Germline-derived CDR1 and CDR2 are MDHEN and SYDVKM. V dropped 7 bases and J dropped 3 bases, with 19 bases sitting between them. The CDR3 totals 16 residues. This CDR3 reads CASKKYRALSKNIQYF. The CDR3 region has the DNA TGTGCCAGCAAGAAATACAGGGCTCTCAGCAAAAACATTCAGTACTTC.

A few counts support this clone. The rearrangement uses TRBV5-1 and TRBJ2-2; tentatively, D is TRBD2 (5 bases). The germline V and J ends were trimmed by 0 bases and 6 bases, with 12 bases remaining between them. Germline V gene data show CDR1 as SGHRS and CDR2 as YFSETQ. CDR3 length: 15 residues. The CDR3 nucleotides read TGCGCCAGCAGCTTGGACGGTAGGGAGTCCGGGGAGCTGTTTTTT. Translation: CASSLDGRESGELFF.

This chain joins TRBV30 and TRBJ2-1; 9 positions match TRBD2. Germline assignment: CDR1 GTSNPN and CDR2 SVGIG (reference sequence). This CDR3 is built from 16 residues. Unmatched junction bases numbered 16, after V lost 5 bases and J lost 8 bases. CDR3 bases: TGTGCCTGGCTCCGAGCAGGCGGGGGGGTCGGGGATGAGCAGTTCTTC. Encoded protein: CAWLRAGGGVGDEQFF.